This T cell receptor (beta chain) was sequenced during a study of T cells in Graves' hyperthyroidism and ophthalmopathy. Trimming took 4 bases from V and 8 from J, leaving 17 bases between them. There are 14 residues in the CDR3. Germline V lookup: CDR1 GTSNPN, CDR2 SVGIG (reference sequence). Template material for amplifying TCR beta CDR3 regions consisted of RNA transcripts. With the HTBI primer set, the TCR CDR3 went through a first round of RT-PCR. TCRdb independently ran MiXCR on the multiplex PCR reads; one entry per CDR3 protein. The sample lists 400,000 to 500,000 distinct CDR3 sequences, approximately 15% occurring once.

The clonotype comes from a man between 18 and 35 years old with Graves' ophthalmopathy. The sequencing input was blood. This chain uses TRBV30 with TRBJ1-4, with D possibly TRBD1 on 5 matching bases. The CDR3 DNA is TGTGCCTGGACACGCTCCAGGGATAGCGAAAAACTGTTTTTT. As protein: CAWTRSRDSEKLFF. The full variable domain, in which reference TRBV30 and TRBJ1-4 provide the parts outside the CDR3, is SQTIHQWPATLVQPVGSPLSLECTVEGTSNPNLYWYRQAAGRGLQLLFYSVGIGQISSEVPQNLSASRPQDRQFILSSKKLLLSDSGFYLCAWTRSRDSEKLFFGSGTQLSVL.